This T cell receptor (beta chain) emerged from a study of T cell responses to AZD1222 COVID-19 vaccine. Study observations and caveats: Just a handful of AZD1222 recipients were seropositive at baseline. Donors were mostly white British, more females; clonal diversity possibly underestimated. After the peak T cell response, and only then, were repertoires sampled.

Of note for this clone: Its specificity is unknown.

Libraries were prepared by immunoSEQ multiplex PCR; TCRdb keeps only in-frame clonotypes and omits some of them. The table records more than 85,000 clones, about 88% of them present only once. The receptor was derived from an adult who received the AZD1222 COVID-19 vaccine. Here the sequenced sample was peripheral blood, taken 28 days after the second AZD1222 dose.

The CDR3 region has the DNA TGCGCCAGCAGCTTGGAATCCGCAGCTGGCTACACCTTC. Translation gives CASSLESAAGYTF. The gene calls are TRBV5-1 and TRBJ1-2; D gene uncertain. From germline, CDR1 is SGHRS and CDR2 YFSETQ. The CDR3 extends over 13 amino acids. The ends were cut back, 0 bases at V and 7 bases at J, with 10 bases in the middle.